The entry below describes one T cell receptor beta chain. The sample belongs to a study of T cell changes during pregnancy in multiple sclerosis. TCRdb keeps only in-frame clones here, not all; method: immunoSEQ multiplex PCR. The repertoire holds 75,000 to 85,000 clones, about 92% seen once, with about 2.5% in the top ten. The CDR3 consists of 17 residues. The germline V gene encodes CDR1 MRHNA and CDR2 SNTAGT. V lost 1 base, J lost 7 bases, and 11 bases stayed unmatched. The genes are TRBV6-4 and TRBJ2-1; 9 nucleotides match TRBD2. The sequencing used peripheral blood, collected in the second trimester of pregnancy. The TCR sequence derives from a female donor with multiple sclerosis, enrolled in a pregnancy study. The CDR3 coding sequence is TGTGCCAGCAGTGACTGGGGAGCTAGCGGGGAGCCTAATGAGCAGTTCTTC. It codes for CASSDWGASGEPNEQFF.